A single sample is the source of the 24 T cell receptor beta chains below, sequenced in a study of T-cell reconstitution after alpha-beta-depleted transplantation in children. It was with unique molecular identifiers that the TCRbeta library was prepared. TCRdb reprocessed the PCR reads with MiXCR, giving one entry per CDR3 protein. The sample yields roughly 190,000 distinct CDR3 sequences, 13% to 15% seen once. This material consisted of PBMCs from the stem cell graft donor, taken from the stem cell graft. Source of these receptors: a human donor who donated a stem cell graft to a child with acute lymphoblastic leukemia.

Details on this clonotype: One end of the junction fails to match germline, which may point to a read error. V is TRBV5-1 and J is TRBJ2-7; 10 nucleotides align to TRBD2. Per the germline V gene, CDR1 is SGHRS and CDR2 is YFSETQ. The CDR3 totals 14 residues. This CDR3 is CASSLTTSGEALGF. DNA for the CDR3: TGCGCCAGCAGCTTGACAACTAGCGGGGAGGCCTTGGGTTTC.

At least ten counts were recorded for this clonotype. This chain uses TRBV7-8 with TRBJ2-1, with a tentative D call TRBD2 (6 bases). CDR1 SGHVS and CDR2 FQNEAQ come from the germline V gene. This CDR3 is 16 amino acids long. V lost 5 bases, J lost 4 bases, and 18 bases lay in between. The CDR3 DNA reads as TGTGCCAGCAGCCAGAACGGGGGAGAGGCTTACAATGAGCAGTTCTTC. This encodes CASSQNGGEAYNEQFF.

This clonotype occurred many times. The CDR3 protein is CATSRDGGLAGGLETQYF. In nucleotides, the CDR3 is TGTGCCACCAGCAGAGATGGTGGTCTAGCGGGAGGGTTAGAGACCCAGTACTTC. The chain carries TRBV15 and TRBJ2-5; 12 positions match TRBD2. V was pared by 0 bases and J by 4 bases, with 9 bases of the junction left unmatched. This CDR3 has 18 residues. CDR1 and CDR2 (germline): LNHNV, YYDKDF (reference sequence). The full variable domain, with the rest looked up from reference TRBV15 and TRBJ2-5, is DAMVIQNPRYQVTQFGKPVTLSCSQTLNHNVMYWYQQKSSQAPKLLFHYYDKDFNNEADTPDNFQSRRPNTSFCFLDIRSPGLGDTAMYLCATSRDGGLAGGLETQYFGPGTRLLVL.

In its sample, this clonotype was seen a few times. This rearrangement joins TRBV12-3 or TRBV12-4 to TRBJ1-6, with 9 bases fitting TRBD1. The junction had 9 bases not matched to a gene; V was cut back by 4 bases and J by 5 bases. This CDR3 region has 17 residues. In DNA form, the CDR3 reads TGTGCCAGCAGTTCTATGACAGGGGGTGCCGATAATTCACCCCTCCACTTT. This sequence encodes CASSSMTGGADNSPLHF.

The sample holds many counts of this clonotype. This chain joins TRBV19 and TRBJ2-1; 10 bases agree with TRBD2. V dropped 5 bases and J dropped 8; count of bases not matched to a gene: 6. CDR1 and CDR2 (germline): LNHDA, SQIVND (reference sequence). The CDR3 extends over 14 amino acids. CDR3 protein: CASSQLAGDHEQFF. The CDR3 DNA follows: TGTGCCAGTAGTCAGCTAGCGGGAGATCATGAGCAGTTCTTC.

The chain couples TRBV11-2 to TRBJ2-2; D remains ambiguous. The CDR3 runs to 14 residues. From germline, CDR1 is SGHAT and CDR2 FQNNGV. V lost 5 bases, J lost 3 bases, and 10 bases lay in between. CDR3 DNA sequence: TGTGCCAGCAGCCCAGAGGTCGACACCGGGGAGCTGTTTTTT. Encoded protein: CASSPEVDTGELFF.

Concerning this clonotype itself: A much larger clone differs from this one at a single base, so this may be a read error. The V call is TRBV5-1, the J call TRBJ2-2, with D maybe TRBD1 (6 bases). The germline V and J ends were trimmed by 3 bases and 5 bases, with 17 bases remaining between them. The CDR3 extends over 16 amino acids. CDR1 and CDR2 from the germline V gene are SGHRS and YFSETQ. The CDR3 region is CASSSGWGLTTGELFF. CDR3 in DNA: TGCGCCAGCAGCTCAGGATGGGGGCTTACAACCGGGGAGCTGTTTTTT. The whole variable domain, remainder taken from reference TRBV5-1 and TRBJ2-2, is KAGVTQTPRYLIKTRGQQVTLSCSPISGHRSVSWYQQTPGQGLQFLFEYFSETQRNKGNFPGRFSGRQFSNSRSEMNVSTLELGDSALYLCASSSGWGLTTGELFFGEGSRLTVL.

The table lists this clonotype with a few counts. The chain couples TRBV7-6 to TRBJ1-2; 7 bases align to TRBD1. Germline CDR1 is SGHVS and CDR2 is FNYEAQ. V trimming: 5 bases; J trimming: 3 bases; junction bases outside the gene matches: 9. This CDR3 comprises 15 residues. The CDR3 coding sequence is TGTGCCAGCAGCCCGCAGGGGGATTGGGACTATGGCTACACCTTC. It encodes CASSPQGDWDYGYTF.

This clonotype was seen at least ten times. CDR3 nucleotides: TGTGCCTGGAGTGGGGCAGACAGGAATTCCTACAATGAGCAGTTCTTC. It is translated as CAWSGADRNSYNEQFF. The chain couples TRBV30 to TRBJ2-1; tentatively, D is TRBD1 (6 bases). CDR1 is GTSNPN, CDR2 SVGIG, per germline (reference sequence). Trimming took 1 base from V and 1 from J, leaving 14 bases between them. This CDR3 comprises 16 residues.

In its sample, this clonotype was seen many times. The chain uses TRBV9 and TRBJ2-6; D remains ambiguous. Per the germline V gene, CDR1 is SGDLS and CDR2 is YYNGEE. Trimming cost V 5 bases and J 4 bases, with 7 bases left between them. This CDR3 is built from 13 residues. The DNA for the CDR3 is TGTGCCAGCAGTATAGAAGGGGCCAACGTCCTGACTTTC. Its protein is CASSIEGANVLTF.

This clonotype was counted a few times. The CDR3 bases are TGTGCCAGCAACGTAGCGGGAGGGCGGGAGACCCAGTACTTC. It yields the protein CASNVAGGRETQYF. The chain employs TRBV6-2 or TRBV6-3 and TRBJ2-5; 11 bases line up with TRBD2. Germline V gives CDR1 MNHEY, CDR2 SVGEGT. V gave up 7 bases and J gave up 5 bases; unmatched junction bases: 6. The CDR3 runs 14 residues.

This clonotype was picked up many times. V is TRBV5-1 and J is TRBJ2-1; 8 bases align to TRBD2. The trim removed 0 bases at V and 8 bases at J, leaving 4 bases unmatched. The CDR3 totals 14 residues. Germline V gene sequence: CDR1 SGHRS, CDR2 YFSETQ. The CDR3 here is CASSLDSGIYEQFF. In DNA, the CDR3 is TGCGCCAGCAGCTTGGATAGCGGGATCTATGAGCAGTTCTTC.

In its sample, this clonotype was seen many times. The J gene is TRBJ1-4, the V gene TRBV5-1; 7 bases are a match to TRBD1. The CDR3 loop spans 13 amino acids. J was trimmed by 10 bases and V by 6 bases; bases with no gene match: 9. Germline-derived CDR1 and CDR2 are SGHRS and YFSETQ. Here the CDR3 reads CASTLTGEGKLFF. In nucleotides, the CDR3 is TGCGCCAGCACCTTAACAGGGGAGGGAAAACTGTTTTTT.

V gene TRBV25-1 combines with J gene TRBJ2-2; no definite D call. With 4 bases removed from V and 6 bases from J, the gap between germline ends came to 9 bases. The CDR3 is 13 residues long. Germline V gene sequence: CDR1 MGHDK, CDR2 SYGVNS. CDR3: CASSGRKAGELFF. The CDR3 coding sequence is TGTGCCAGCAGTGGGCGGAAGGCCGGGGAGCTGTTTTTT.

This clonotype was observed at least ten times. As DNA, the CDR3 is TGCAGTGCTAGCTCGGAGGCGGGAGATCTTTTAGAGACCCAGTACTTC. Encoded protein: CSASSEAGDLLETQYF. The J gene is TRBJ2-5, the V gene TRBV20-1; 7 bases line up with TRBD2. Germline V lookup: CDR1 DFQATT, CDR2 SNEGSKA (reference sequence). J was trimmed by 4 bases and V by 3 bases; bases with no gene match: 14. The CDR3 is 16 residues long.

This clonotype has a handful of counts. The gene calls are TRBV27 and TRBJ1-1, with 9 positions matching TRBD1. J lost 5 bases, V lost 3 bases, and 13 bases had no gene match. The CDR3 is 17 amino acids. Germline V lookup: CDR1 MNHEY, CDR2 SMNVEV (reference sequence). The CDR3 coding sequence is TGTGCCAGCAGTTTTCGGGAACTGGACAGGGGACGTACTGAAGCTTTCTTT. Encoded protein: CASSFRELDRGRTEAFF.

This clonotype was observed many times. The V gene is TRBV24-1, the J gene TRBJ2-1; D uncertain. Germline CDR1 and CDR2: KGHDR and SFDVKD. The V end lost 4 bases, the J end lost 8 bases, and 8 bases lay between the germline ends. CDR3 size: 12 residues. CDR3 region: CATSDNSYEQFF. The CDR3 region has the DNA TGTGCCACCAGTGACAACAGTTATGAGCAGTTCTTC.

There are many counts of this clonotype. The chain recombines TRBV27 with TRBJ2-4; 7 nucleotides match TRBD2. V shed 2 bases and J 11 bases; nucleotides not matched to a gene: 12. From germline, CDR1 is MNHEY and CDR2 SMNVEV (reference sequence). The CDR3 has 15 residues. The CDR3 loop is CASSLKGFAGEVQYF. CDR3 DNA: TGTGCCAGCAGTTTAAAAGGTTTTGCGGGAGAGGTTCAGTACTTC.

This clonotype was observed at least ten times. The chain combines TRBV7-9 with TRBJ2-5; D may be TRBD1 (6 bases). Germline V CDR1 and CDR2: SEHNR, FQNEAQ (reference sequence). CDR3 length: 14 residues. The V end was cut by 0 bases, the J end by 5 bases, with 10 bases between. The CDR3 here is CASSLATGRETQYF. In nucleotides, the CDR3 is TGTGCCAGCAGCTTAGCGACAGGCCGGGAGACCCAGTACTTC.

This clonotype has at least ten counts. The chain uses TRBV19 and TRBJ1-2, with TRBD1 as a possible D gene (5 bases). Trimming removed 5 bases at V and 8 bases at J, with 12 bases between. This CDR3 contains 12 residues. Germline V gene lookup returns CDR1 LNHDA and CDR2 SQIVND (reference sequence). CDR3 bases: TGTGCCAGTAGTGCGCAGGGATCCGGCTACACCTTC. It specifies CASSAQGSGYTF.

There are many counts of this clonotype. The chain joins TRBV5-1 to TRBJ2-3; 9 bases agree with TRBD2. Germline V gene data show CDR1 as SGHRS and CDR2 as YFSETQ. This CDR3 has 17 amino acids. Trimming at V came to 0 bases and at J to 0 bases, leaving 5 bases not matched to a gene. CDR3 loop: CASSLAGTSLSTDTQYF. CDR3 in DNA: TGCGCCAGCAGCTTGGCTGGGACTAGCCTTAGCACAGATACGCAGTATTTT.

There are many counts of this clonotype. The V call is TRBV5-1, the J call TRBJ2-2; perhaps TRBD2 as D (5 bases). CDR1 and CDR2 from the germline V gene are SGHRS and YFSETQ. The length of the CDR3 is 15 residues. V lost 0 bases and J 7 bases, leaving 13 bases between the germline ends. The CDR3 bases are TGCGCCAGCAGCTTGGTGCAGGACGAGGGCGGGGAGCTGTTTTTT. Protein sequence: CASSLVQDEGGELFF.

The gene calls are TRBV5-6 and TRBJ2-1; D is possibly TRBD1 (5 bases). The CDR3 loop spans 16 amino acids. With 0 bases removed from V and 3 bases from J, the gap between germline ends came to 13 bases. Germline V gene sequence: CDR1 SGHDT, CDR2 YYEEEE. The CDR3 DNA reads TGTGCCAGCAGCTTGGCCGCTATGGACAACTACAATGAGCAGTTCTTC. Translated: CASSLAAMDNYNEQFF.

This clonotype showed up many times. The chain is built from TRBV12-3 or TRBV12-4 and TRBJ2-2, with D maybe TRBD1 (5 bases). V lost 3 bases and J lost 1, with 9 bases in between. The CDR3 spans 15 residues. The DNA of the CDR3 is TGTGCCAGCAGTTTCAAGGGGTTGAACACCGGGGAGCTGTTTTTT. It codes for CASSFKGLNTGELFF.